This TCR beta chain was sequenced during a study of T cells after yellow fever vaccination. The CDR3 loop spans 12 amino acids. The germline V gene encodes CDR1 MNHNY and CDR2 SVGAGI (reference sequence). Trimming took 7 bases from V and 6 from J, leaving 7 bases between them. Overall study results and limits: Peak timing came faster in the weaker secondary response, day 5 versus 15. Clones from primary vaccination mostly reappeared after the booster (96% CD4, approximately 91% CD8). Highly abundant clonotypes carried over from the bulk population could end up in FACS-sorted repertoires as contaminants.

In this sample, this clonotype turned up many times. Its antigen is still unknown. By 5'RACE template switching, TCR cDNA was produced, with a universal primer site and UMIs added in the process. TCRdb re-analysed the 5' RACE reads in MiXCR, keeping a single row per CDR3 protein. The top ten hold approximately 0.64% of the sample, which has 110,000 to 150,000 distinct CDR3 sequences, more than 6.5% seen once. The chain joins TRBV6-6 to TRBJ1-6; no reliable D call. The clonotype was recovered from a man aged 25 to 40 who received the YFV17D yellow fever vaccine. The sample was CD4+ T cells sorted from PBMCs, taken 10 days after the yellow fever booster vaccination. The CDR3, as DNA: TGTGCCAGCACGGACTTTAATTCACCCCTCCACTTT. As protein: CASTDFNSPLHF.